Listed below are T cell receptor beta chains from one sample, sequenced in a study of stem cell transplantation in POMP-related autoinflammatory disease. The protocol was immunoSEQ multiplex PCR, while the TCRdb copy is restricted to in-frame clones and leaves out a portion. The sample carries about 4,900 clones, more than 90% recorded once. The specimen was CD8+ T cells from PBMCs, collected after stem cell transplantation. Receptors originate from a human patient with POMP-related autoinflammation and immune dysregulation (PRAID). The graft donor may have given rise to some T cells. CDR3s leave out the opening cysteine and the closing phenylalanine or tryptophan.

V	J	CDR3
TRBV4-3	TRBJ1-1	ASSQGVSGTGTEAF
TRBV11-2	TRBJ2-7	ASSLEQSLVYSYEQY
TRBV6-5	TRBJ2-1	ASREPPYNEQF
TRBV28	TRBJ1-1	ASSSGTGEAF
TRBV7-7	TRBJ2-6	ASSMRIKCHKVGHVLT
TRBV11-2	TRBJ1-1	ASSLSGRQGPGTEAF
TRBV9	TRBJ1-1	ASSVQINTEAF
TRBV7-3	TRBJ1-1	ASSLAGQGRTEAF
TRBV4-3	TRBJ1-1	ASSQDAHGVRTEAF
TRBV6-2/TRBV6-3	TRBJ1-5	ASSYQGDQPQH
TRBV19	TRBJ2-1	ASSKPAIMSGTYNEQF
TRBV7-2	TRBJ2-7	ASSSVPSGYSYEQY
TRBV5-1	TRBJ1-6	ASSLDTQGSPLH
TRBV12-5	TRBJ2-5	ASASGTRGETQY
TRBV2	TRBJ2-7	ASTEGPPGTSGRREQY
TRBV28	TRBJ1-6	ASSFQGKGDSLSYNSPLH
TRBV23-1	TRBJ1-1	ASSQSSGFTEAF
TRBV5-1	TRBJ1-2	ASSLAGTSSMGYT
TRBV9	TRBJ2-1	ASSEGGTPSYNEQF
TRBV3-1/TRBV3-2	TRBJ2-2	ASSPPLGLAGSGELF
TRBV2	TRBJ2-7	ASRGTGGYEQY
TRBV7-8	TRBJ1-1	ASSLGDPEAF
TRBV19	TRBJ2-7	ASSTAGTDYEQY
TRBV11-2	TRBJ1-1	ASSFSASGEAF
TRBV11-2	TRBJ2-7	ASSDAPPRKGEQY
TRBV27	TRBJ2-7	ASSSGTSGVYEQY
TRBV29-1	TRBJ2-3	SVWAGMTDTQY
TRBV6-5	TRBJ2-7	ASSYSLAGAFYEQY
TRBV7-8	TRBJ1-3	ASSLPDRSGNTIY
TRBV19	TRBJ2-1	ASSRGPRNEQF
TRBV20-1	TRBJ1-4	SAQKGELF
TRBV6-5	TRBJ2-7	ASSTGTGFTYEQY
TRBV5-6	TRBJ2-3	ASSLAAGSRVADTQY
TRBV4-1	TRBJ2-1	ASSQEGFEQF
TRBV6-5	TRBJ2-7	ASSYTGASEQY
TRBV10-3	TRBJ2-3	AISLTGIVSDTQY
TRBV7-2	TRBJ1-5	ASSMTAINQPQH
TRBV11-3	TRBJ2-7	ASSLGQGLSYEQY
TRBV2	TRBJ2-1	ASSEGASGRRNEQF
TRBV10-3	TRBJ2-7	AISESPTGWLAGDGSYEQY
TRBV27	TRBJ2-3	ASIGRSDTQY
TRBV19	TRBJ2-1	ASSIDRDRESYNEQF
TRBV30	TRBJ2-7	AWMDRAYEQY
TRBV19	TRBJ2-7	ATASGSFGEQY
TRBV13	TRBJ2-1	ASSFSRGHNEQF
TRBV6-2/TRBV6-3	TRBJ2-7	ASSSGTEPLEQY
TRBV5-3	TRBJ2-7	ARSLHLAGGNYEQY
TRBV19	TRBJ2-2	ASTIQGFDTGELF
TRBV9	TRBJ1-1	ASSVEMEATEAF
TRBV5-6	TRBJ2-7	ASSPRPGRIRSYEQY